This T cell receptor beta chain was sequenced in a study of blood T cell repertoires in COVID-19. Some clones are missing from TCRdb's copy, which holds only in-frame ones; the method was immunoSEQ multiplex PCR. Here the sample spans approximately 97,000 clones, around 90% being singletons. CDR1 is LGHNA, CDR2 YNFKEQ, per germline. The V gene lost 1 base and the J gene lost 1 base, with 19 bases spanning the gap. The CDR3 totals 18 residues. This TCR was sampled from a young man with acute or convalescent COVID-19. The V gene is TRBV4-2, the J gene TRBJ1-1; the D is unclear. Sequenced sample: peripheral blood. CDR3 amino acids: CASSQAMRRIQENTEAFF. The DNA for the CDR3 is TGTGCCAGCAGCCAAGCGATGAGGAGGATCCAGGAGAACACTGAAGCTTTCTTT.